Below are 31 T cell receptor beta chains sequenced from a single sample in a study of CD8 T cells in Susac syndrome. RNA, at roughly 0.45 to 1 ug, was reverse transcribed with random hexamers. Via MiXCR, TCRdb re-called the immunoSEQ multiplex PCR reads, giving one row per CDR3 protein. Of under 200,000 distinct CDR3 sequences in the sample, 85% to 95% were seen once. The sample comprised CD4+ T cells from PBMCs. The source of these receptors is a human donor in good health.

The J gene is TRBJ1-5, the V gene TRBV15; the match to TRBD1 covers 10 bases. Germline assignment: CDR1 LNHNV and CDR2 YYDKDF (reference sequence). This CDR3 is built from 15 residues. The V segment lost 4 bases and the J segment 4 bases; nucleotides outside the gene matches: 4. The CDR3 reads CATSKDRGRNQPQHF. DNA for the CDR3: TGTGCCACCAGCAAAGACAGGGGGCGAAATCAGCCCCAGCATTTT. Filled out from reference TRBV15 and TRBJ1-5, the complete variable domain reads DAMVIQNPRYQVTQFGKPVTLSCSQTLNHNVMYWYQQKSSQAPKLLFHYYDKDFNNEADTPDNFQSRRPNTSFCFLDIRSPGLGDTAMYLCATSKDRGRNQPQHFGDGTRLSIL.

The chain is built from TRBV5-1 and TRBJ2-6, with a possible D match to TRBD1 (5 bases). V lost 0 bases to trimming and J lost 2 bases, with 6 bases between them. Germline values: CDR1 SGHRS, CDR2 YFSETQ. This CDR3 spans 15 amino acids. The CDR3 DNA reads as TGCGCCAGCAGCTTGGAAGGGGCTGGGGCCAACGTCCTGACTTTC. Translating gives CASSLEGAGANVLTF.

The chain combines TRBV18 with TRBJ2-1; TRBD2 matches 10 bases. J lost 3 bases, V lost 4 bases, and 6 bases had no gene match. CDR1 and CDR2 (germline): KGHSH, LQKENI. The CDR3 runs 16 residues. This CDR3 reads CASSLTIAGGYNEQFF. For the CDR3, the DNA is TGTGCCAGCTCACTAACCATAGCGGGAGGCTACAATGAGCAGTTCTTC.

The CDR3 protein is CSVEDIGGSISDTQYF. DNA of the CDR3: TGCAGCGTTGAAGATATCGGGGGATCAATCTCAGATACGCAGTATTTT. The chain carries TRBV29-1 and TRBJ2-3; perhaps TRBD2 as D (6 bases). The germline CDR1 and CDR2 sequences are SQVTM and ANQGSEA. V was clipped by 0 bases and J by 4 bases, with 17 bases between them. This CDR3 has 16 amino acids.

The J gene is TRBJ1-6, the V gene TRBV20-1; D is ambiguous. The CDR3 covers 13 residues. The germline gives CDR1 DFQATT, CDR2 SNEGSKA (reference sequence). Trimming pared 3 bases from V and 8 bases from J, leaving 11 bases between. The CDR3 region has the DNA TGCAGTGCTAGTATTGGTCTAGATTCACCCCTCCACTTT. Its protein product is CSASIGLDSPLHF.

The chain uses TRBV12-3 or TRBV12-4 and TRBJ1-4, with TRBD1 matching 7 bases. CDR3 length: 15 amino acids. V lost 6 bases and J lost 6; bases outside the gene matches: 10. The CDR3 DNA reads TGTGCCAGCAGCGAAGACTCCGGGACAGATGAAAAACTGTTTTTT. Translation: CASSEDSGTDEKLFF.

The V gene is TRBV15, the J gene TRBJ1-2; D not certain. This CDR3 has 12 amino acids. Trimming left V 1 base short and J 2 bases short, with 2 bases between. Germline CDR1 is LNHNV and CDR2 is YYDKDF (reference sequence). CDR3 region: CATSRANYGYTF. The CDR3 nucleotides read TGTGCCACCAGCAGAGCGAACTATGGCTACACCTTC.

This clonotype has only one observation. The chain uses TRBV6-6 and TRBJ2-3, with D hard to call. This CDR3 spans 15 amino acids. The germline V and J ends were trimmed by 6 bases and 0 bases, with 13 bases remaining between them. In germline, CDR1 is MNHNY, CDR2 SVGAGI (reference sequence). CDR3 nucleotide sequence: TGTGCCAGCAGCGATCGGCGAGGAAGCACAGATACGCAGTATTTT. Encoded protein: CASSDRRGSTDTQYF.

The J gene is TRBJ2-3, the V gene TRBV25-1, with D uncertain. Germline lookup yields CDR1 MGHDK and CDR2 SYGVNS. There are 12 residues in the CDR3. The V and J ends lost 6 bases and 5 bases respectively, with 9 bases between them. CDR3: CASSPREDTQYF. CDR3 bases: TGTGCCAGCAGCCCTAGGGAAGATACGCAGTATTTT.

The chain uses TRBV6-5 and TRBJ2-7; the D is unclear. The CDR3 length is 13 residues. With 5 bases removed from V and 3 bases from J, the gap between germline ends came to 11 bases. From germline, CDR1 is MNHEY and CDR2 SVGAGI. The CDR3 region is CASSPGSNYEQYF. The CDR3 nucleotides are TGTGCCAGCAGTCCCGGGTCGAACTACGAGCAGTACTTC.

This clonotype was seen just once. The gene calls are TRBV29-1 and TRBJ2-3; D not resolved. CDR3 size: 13 residues. Germline CDR1 reads SQVTM; CDR2 reads ANQGSEA. The V gene lost 4 bases and the J gene lost 2 bases, with 10 bases spanning the gap. The CDR3 protein is CSVANYFTDTQYF. The CDR3 DNA follows: TGCAGCGTTGCAAACTACTTCACAGATACGCAGTATTTT.

V is TRBV20-1 and J is TRBJ2-1, with D maybe TRBD1 (5 bases). V lost 5 bases, J lost 2 bases, and 13 bases lay in between. Looked up from germline, CDR1 is DFQATT and CDR2 is SNEGSKA (reference sequence). This CDR3 has 14 residues. CDR3 in DNA: TGCAGTGCTGCGGCAGGGCCACCCTACAATGAGCAGTTCTTC. Encoded protein: CSAAAGPPYNEQFF.

This rearrangement joins TRBV29-1 to TRBJ2-3; the match to TRBD1 covers 10 bases. The CDR3 has 14 residues. V gave up 7 bases and J gave up 2 bases; unmatched junction bases: 6. The V gene's germline CDR1 is SQVTM and CDR2 ANQGSEA. The CDR3 DNA sequence: TGCAGCGAGAGGACAGGGGGTTTCACAGATACGCAGTATTTT. This codes for CSERTGGFTDTQYF.

This rearrangement joins TRBV7-9 to TRBJ1-1; perhaps TRBD1 as D (5 bases). The germline CDR1 and CDR2 sequences are SEHNR and FQNEAQ (reference sequence). The CDR3 runs 14 residues. Between the trimmed V and J ends, which lost 4 bases and 4 bases, there was a span of 13 bases. The CDR3 sequence is CASSSLGAGTEAFF. In DNA form, the CDR3 reads TGTGCCAGCAGCTCGCTCGGGGCCGGCACTGAAGCTTTCTTT.

A remark on this clonotype: Germline and junction disagree at one end, which may indicate a read error. The genes are TRBV7-7 and TRBJ2-2, with D perhaps TRBD2 (6 bases). The CDR3 is made up of 13 amino acids. CDR1 is SSHAT, CDR2 FNYEAQ, per germline (reference sequence). The CDR3 loop is CASSPTRDRELFF. CDR3 coding DNA: TGTGCTAGCAGCCCGACGCGGGACCGGGAGCTGTTTTTT.

V and J are TRBV9 and TRBJ2-5, with D unclear. This CDR3 contains 16 residues. Germline V CDR1 and CDR2: SGDLS, YYNGEE. V lost 8 bases and J 0 bases, leaving 20 bases between the germline ends. CDR3 region: CARGLREWQYQETQYF. CDR3 nucleotide sequence: TGTGCCAGGGGTTTACGTGAGTGGCAGTACCAAGAGACCCAGTACTTC.

The chain recombines TRBV9 with TRBJ2-7; D is perhaps TRBD1 (6 bases). V was trimmed by 2 bases and J by 6 bases, leaving 18 bases between them. The CDR3 length is 15 residues. The germline CDR1 and CDR2 sequences are SGDLS and YYNGEE. The CDR3 sequence: CASSVGGTGSGEQYF. CDR3 bases: TGTGCCAGCAGCGTCGGTGGTACAGGGTCGGGCGAGCAGTACTTC.

The chain joins TRBV5-1 to TRBJ2-3; D call uncertain. Trimming shortened V by 0 bases and J by 5 bases, and 7 bases separated the two germline ends. The germline V gene has CDR1 SGHRS and CDR2 YFSETQ. The CDR3 extends over 13 amino acids. CDR3 sequence: CASSLEVGDTQYF. CDR3 nucleotides: TGCGCCAGCAGCTTGGAGGTCGGAGATACGCAGTATTTT. Looking up the rest from reference TRBV5-1 and TRBJ2-3 gives the full variable domain: KAGVTQTPRYLIKTRGQQVTLSCSPISGHRSVSWYQQTPGQGLQFLFEYFSETQRNKGNFPGRFSGRQFSNSRSEMNVSTLELGDSALYLCASSLEVGDTQYFGPGTRLTVL.

This clonotype was recorded once. This chain connects TRBV7-9 to TRBJ1-1; TRBD1 aligns across 9 bases. The J segment lost 3 bases and the V segment lost 4 bases, leaving 3 bases of the junction unmatched. The length of the CDR3 is 14 residues. Germline-derived CDR1 and CDR2 are SEHNR and FQNEAQ (reference sequence). In DNA, the CDR3 is TGTGCCAGCAGCTGGACAGGGGACTACACTGAAGCTTTCTTT. Translated: CASSWTGDYTEAFF.

This chain joins TRBV5-4 and TRBJ1-6, with a tentative D call TRBD1 (5 bases). Germline V gives CDR1 SGHNT, CDR2 YYREEE (reference sequence). The V gene lost 0 bases and the J gene lost 9 bases, with 13 bases spanning the gap. The CDR3 sequence is 15 residues long. CDR3 in DNA: TGTGCCAGCAGCTTGGATGGGGCACAAGTTTCACCCCTCCACTTT. Protein: CASSLDGAQVSPLHF. Supplemented by reference TRBV5-4 and TRBJ1-6, the full variable domain reads ETGVTQSPTHLIKTRGQQVTLRCSSQSGHNTVSWYQQALGQGPQFIFQYYREEENGRGNFPPRFSGLQFPNYSSELNVNALELDDSALYLCASSLDGAQVSPLHFGNGTRLTVT.

The rearrangement uses TRBV5-1 and TRBJ2-3; D is unclear. Trimming took 0 bases from V and 3 from J, leaving 8 bases between them. The CDR3 extends over 14 amino acids. CDR1 is SGHRS, CDR2 YFSETQ, per germline. The CDR3 nucleotides read TGCGCCAGCAGCTTGGCTTGGGTGACAGATACGCAGTATTTT. Translating gives CASSLAWVTDTQYF.

This chain joins TRBV29-1 and TRBJ1-2; 12 bases line up with TRBD1. The trim removed 6 bases at V and 2 bases at J, leaving 1 base unmatched. Germline assignment: CDR1 SQVTM and CDR2 ANQGSEA. The CDR3 is made up of 13 amino acids. The chain's CDR3 is CSVGTGGNYGYTF. In DNA form, the CDR3 reads TGCAGCGTGGGGACAGGGGGCAACTATGGCTACACCTTC.

The J gene is TRBJ1-1, the V gene TRBV6-6; D uncertain. CDR3 length: 13 amino acids. The V end lost 4 bases, the J end lost 4 bases, and 10 bases lay between the germline ends. Germline values: CDR1 MNHNY, CDR2 SVGAGI (reference sequence). CDR3 protein: CASSWRIGTEAFF. The DNA of the CDR3 is TGTGCCAGCAGTTGGAGGATAGGCACTGAAGCTTTCTTT.

The genes are TRBV27 and TRBJ1-4, with D hard to call. V was pared by 5 bases and J by 7 bases, with 14 bases between. Germline V gene sequence: CDR1 MNHEY, CDR2 SMNVEV (reference sequence). There are 14 residues in the CDR3. CDR3 DNA: TGTGCCAGCAGTCCGGACCGGGCAAGTGAAAAACTGTTTTTT. Translating it yields CASSPDRASEKLFF. Complete variable domain (other parts from reference TRBV27 and TRBJ1-4): EAQVTQNPRYLITVTGKKLTVTCSQNMNHEYMSWYRQDPGLGLRQIYYSMNVEVTDKGDVPEGYKVSRKEKRNFPLILESPSPNQTSLYFCASSPDRASEKLFFGSGTQLSVL.

This clonotype was detected only a few times. This rearrangement joins TRBV2 to TRBJ2-5; D is ambiguous. V was cut by 4 bases and J by 1 base, with 10 bases left in between. The length of the CDR3 is 14 residues. CDR1 is SNHLY and CDR2 is FYNNEI in the germline V gene. The CDR3 spells CASSVEVGQETQYF. The CDR3 DNA reads as TGTGCCAGCAGTGTGGAAGTGGGCCAAGAGACCCAGTACTTC.

J is TRBJ1-2 and V is TRBV12-3 or TRBV12-4; possibly TRBD1 for D (5 bases). Trimming removed 8 bases at V and 3 bases at J, with 10 bases between. The CDR3 is made up of 12 amino acids. As DNA, the CDR3 is TGTGCCAGCTCCTCAGGGTACTATGGCTACACCTTC. Protein: CASSSGYYGYTF.

The chain uses TRBV3-1 and TRBJ2-5; D might be TRBD1 or TRBD2, each matching 6 bases. Germline V gene sequence: CDR1 LGHDT, CDR2 YNNKEL (reference sequence). Trimming took off 4 bases at V and 6 bases at J, with 18 bases between the two ends. This CDR3 is built from 15 residues. This CDR3 reads CASSPRGQGRQTQYF. The CDR3 DNA reads TGTGCCAGCAGCCCCCGGGGGCAGGGCCGGCAGACCCAGTACTTC.

The chain employs TRBV20-1 and TRBJ1-1; 7 nucleotides match TRBD1. This CDR3 contains 15 residues. CDR1 is DFQATT and CDR2 is SNEGSKA in the germline V gene (reference sequence). V trimming: 2 bases; J trimming: 5 bases; junction bases outside the gene matches: 11. This chain's CDR3 is CSARSGVPGGTEAFF. CDR3 nucleotides: TGCAGTGCTAGAAGCGGGGTCCCAGGGGGGACTGAAGCTTTCTTT.

J is TRBJ1-5 and V is TRBV6-2 or TRBV6-3; 10 bases match TRBD1. The trim removed 7 bases at V and 7 bases at J, leaving 7 bases unmatched. Germline V CDR1 and CDR2: MNHEY, SVGEGT. The CDR3 covers 14 residues. Here the CDR3 reads CASTTGDRGQPQHF. DNA for the CDR3: TGTGCCAGCACCACAGGGGACAGGGGCCAGCCCCAGCATTTT.

The chain is built from TRBV20-1 and TRBJ2-7, with 11 bases lining up with TRBD2. This CDR3 is 14 amino acids long. V trimming: 4 bases; J trimming: 4 bases; junction bases outside the gene matches: 6. CDR1 is DFQATT, CDR2 SNEGSKA, per germline (reference sequence). In DNA, the CDR3 is TGCAGTGCTATTTCTACTAGCGGGAGATACGAGCAGTACGTC. Translation: CSAISTSGRYEQYV.

V and J are TRBV15 and TRBJ1-1; no firm D call. With 0 bases removed from V and 1 base from J, the gap between germline ends came to 12 bases. The CDR3 is made up of 16 amino acids. CDR1 is LNHNV, CDR2 YYDKDF, per germline (reference sequence). The chain's CDR3 is CATSREVDTPNTEAFF. The CDR3 region has the DNA TGTGCCACCAGCAGAGAGGTTGACACTCCGAACACTGAAGCTTTCTTT.